This is a list of T cell receptor beta chains from one sample in a study of CD8+ T cells in alopecia areata. Clones were sequenced by immunoSEQ multiplex PCR, and TCRdb holds only the in-frame ones, with some missing. The profile shows roughly 70,000 clones, approximately 28% of them singletons. Sequences were derived from CD8+ T cells sorted from blood, sampled at week 4, from a patient treated with tofacitinib. The receptor source for this set is a human donor with alopecia areata. CDR3s include the opening cysteine and the closing phenylalanine or tryptophan. The D gene is left open where the match is weak. A row's size may be missing; if present it is once, few, many or a size class.

>TRBJ2-1|TRBV6-4|few|.
TGTGCCAGCAGTGACTCGGGGTTTGCGCCCATGGATGAGCAGTTCTTC
CASSDSGFAPMDEQFF
>TRBJ2-6|TRBV5-1|.|.
TGCGCCAGCAGCTTGAGGGACTCTGGGGCCAACGTCCTGACTTTC
CASSLRDSGANVLTF
>TRBJ1-1|TRBV10-3|few|TRBD1
TGTGCCATCAGTGACCCGAACGGACAGGGGGCCACTTTGGCTTTCTTT
CAISDPNGQGATLAFF
>TRBJ2-7|TRBV11-2|many|TRBD2
TGTGCCAGCAGCTTAACTAGCGGAACCTACGAGCAGTACTTC
CASSLTSGTYEQYF
>TRBJ1-5|TRBV7-9|.|.
TGTGCCAGCAGCCTGGGGTGGGACAATCAGCCCCAGCATTTT
CASSLGWDNQPQHF
>TRBJ2-3|TRBV30|.|TRBD1
TGTGCCTGGAGAAAGACAGGGGGCTTGGCAGATACGCAGTATTTT
CAWRKTGGLADTQYF
>TRBJ2-7|TRBV27|few|TRBD1
TGTGCCAGCCAGGGGGCAGAGGAGCAGTACTTC
CASQGAEEQYF
>TRBJ1-2|TRBV6-5|.|.
TGTGCCAGCAGGAGCGAAGAGGGTGACTATGGCTACACCTTC
CASRSEEGDYGYTF
>TRBJ2-2|TRBV25-1|.|TRBD1
TGTGCCAGCACCCCGGGACAGGGGAAAACCGGGGAGCTGTTTTTT
CASTPGQGKTGELFF
>TRBJ2-2|TRBV30|.|TRBD2
TGTGGACTAGCGGGAAACACCGGGGAGCTGTTTTTT
CGLAGNTGELFF
>TRBJ1-1|TRBV6-1|few|.
TGTGCCAGCTACCCACTCACCTTGAACACTGAAGCTTTCTTT
CASYPLTLNTEAFF
>TRBJ2-2|TRBV21-1|few|.
TGTGCCGAGGCCCTGGCACTAGCGGGAGTTTTATACACCGGGGAGCTGTTTTTT
CAEALALAGVLYTGELFF
>TRBJ2-2|TRBV11-2|.|TRBD2
TGCGCCAGCAGCCCCAACCCTGCGGGGGCGAACACCGGGGAGCTGTTTTTT
CASSPNPAGANTGELFF
>TRBJ2-7|TRBV30|.|.
TGTGCCTGGAGTCCCTCAGGGTCCTACGAGCAGTACTTC
CAWSPSGSYEQYF
>TRBJ2-2|TRBV9|few|.
TGTGCCAGCAGCGTAGCCAGGGGTTCGAACACCGGGGAGCTGTTTTTT
CASSVARGSNTGELFF
>TRBJ2-7|TRBV30|.|.
TGTGCCTGGGGAAACAGGGACTCCTACGAGCAGTACTTC
CAWGNRDSYEQYF
>TRBJ2-1|TRBV7-3|.|.
TGTGCCAGCAGCCGAGGGGCCCACAATGAGCAGTTCTTC
CASSRGAHNEQFF
>TRBJ2-1|TRBV29-1|.|TRBD2
TGCAGCGTCTGGGAATTAGCGGGAGCCTACAATGAGCAGTTCTTC
CSVWELAGAYNEQFF
>TRBJ2-3|TRBV20-1|.|.
TGCAGTGAGAGGGTGGTAGATACGCAGTATTTT
CSERVVDTQYF
>TRBJ2-1|TRBV30|few|TRBD2
TGTGCCTTTACTACCGGGACTAGTAGAGCTGAGCAGTTCTTC
CAFTTGTSRAEQFF
>TRBJ2-5|TRBV29-1|few|TRBD2
TGCAGCGTTATCTACCTTTCGCCGCCGGGACCGGGAGGGGAGACCCAGTACTTC
CSVIYLSPPGPGGETQYF
>TRBJ1-2|TRBV30|few|.
TGTGCCTACCCCGGGACCCCTACGCATGGCTATGGCTACACCTTC
CAYPGTPTHGYGYTF
>TRBJ1-1|TRBV30|.|TRBD1
TGTGCCTGGAGGCCGGACAGGGGGCGCCCCGACACTGAAGCTTTCTTT
CAWRPDRGRPDTEAFF
>TRBJ1-3|TRBV6-6|.|.
TGTGCCAGCAGTTACTCGACGGAGGGAAACACCATATATTTT
CASSYSTEGNTIYF
>TRBJ1-2|TRBV11-2|.|TRBD1
TGTGCCAGCAGCTTAGATCAAACAGGGGGCAGGGGCTACACCTTC
CASSLDQTGGRGYTF
>TRBJ2-1|TRBV19|many|.
TGTGCCAGTAGTCTGGCTATCGGGACTGCACACAATGAGCAGTTCTTC
CASSLAIGTAHNEQFF